The sequence of this TCR beta chain was determined in a study of cytomegalovirus exposure and HLA in healthy donors. Points from the study as a whole: With high specificity and sensitivity, the classifier reportedly diagnosed cytomegalovirus status.

CDR1 and CDR2 (germline): SGHKS, YYEKEE (reference sequence). CDR3 size: 14 residues. The trim removed 7 bases at V and 5 bases at J, leaving 6 bases unmatched. Concerning this clone itself: Its antigen is still unknown.

Clones were read by immunoSEQ multiplex PCR, and TCRdb kept only the in-frame ones, dropping some. The sample carries 90,000 to 150,000 clones, around 89% recorded once. The genes are TRBV5-5 and TRBJ2-2, with 9 bases lining up with TRBD1. This sequence originates from a man in his late teens or twenties in good health and CMV-seronegative. The sample was PBMCs. CDR3 coding DNA: TGTGCCAGCGCCGGGACAGGGCTTACCGGGGAGCTGTTTTTT. Its protein product is CASAGTGLTGELFF.